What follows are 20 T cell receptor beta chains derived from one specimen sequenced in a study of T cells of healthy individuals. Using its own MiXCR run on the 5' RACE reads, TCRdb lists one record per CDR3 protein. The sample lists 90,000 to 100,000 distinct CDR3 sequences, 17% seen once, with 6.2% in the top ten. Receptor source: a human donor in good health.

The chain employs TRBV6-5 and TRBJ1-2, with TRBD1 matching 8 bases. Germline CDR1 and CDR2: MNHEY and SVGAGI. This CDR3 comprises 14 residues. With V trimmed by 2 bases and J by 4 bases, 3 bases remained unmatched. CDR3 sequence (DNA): TGTGCCAGCAGTTACGTGGGGACAGGCTATGGCTACACCTTC. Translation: CASSYVGTGYGYTF.

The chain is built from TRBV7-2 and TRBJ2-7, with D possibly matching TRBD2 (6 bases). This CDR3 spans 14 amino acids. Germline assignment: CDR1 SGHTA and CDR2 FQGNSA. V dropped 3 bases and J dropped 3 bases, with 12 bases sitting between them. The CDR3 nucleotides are TGTGCCAGCAGCTTTACACGGGACTTCTACGAGCAGTACTTC. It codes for CASSFTRDFYEQYF.

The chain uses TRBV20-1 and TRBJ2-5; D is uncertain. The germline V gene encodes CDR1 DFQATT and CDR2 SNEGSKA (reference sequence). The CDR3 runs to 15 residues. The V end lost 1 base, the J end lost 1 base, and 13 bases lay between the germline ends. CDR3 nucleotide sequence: TGCAGTGCTAGAGGAGACACAGTCCTCCAAGAGACCCAGTACTTC. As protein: CSARGDTVLQETQYF.

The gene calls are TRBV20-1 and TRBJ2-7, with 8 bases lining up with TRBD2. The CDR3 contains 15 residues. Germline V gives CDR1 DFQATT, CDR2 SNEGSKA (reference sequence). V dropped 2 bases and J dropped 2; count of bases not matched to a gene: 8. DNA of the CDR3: TGCAGTGCTAGAACTAATTTCGGGGGGGCCTACGAGCAGTACTTC. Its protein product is CSARTNFGGAYEQYF.

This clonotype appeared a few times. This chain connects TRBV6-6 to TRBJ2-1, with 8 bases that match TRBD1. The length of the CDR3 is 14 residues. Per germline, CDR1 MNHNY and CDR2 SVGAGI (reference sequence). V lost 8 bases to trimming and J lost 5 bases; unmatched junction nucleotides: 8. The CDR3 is CASSRQGSNNEQFF. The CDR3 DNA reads TGTGCCAGCTCTCGACAGGGGAGCAACAATGAGCAGTTCTTC.

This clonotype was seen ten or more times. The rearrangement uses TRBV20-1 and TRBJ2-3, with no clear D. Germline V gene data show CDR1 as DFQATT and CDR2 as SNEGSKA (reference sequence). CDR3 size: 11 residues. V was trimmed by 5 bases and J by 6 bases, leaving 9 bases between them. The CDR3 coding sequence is TGCAGTGCTTTGTTCGGGGATACGCAGTATTTT. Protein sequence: CSALFGDTQYF.

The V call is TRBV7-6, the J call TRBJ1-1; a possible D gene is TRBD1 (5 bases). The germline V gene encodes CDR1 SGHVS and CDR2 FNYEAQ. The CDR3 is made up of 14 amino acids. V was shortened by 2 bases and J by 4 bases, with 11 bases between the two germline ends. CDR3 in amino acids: CASSLSFGGTEAFF. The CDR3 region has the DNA TGTGCCAGCAGCTTATCCTTCGGGGGCACTGAAGCTTTCTTT. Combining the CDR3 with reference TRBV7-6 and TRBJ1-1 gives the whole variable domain GAGVSQSPRYKVTKRGQDVALRCDPISGHVSLYWYRQALGQGPEFLTYFNYEAQQDKSGLPNDRFSAERPEGSISTLTIQRTEQRDSAMYRCASSLSFGGTEAFFGQGTRLTVV.

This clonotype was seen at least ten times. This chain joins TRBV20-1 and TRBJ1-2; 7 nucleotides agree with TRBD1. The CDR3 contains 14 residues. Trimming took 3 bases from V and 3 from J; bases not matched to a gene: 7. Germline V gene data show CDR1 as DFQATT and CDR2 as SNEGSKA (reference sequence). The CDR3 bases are TGCAGTGCTAGGGGCCCCGGGACAGACTATGGCTACACCTTC. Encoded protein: CSARGPGTDYGYTF.

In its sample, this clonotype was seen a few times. The CDR3 sequence is CASSTRTGAYYEQYF. The CDR3 nucleotides read TGCGCCAGCAGCACAAGGACAGGGGCATACTACGAGCAGTACTTC. The V call is TRBV5-1, the J call TRBJ2-7, with 9 bases aligning to TRBD1. The CDR3 is 15 amino acids. In germline, CDR1 is SGHRS, CDR2 YFSETQ. The ends lost 4 bases at V and 3 bases at J; junction bases unmatched: 8.

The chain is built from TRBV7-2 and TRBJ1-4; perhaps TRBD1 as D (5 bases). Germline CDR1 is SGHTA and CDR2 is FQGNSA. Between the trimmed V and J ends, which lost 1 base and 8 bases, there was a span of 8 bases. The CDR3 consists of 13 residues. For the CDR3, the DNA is TGTGCCAGCAGCTTAGTCGAGGGGGAAAAACTGTTTTTT. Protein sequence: CASSLVEGEKLFF.

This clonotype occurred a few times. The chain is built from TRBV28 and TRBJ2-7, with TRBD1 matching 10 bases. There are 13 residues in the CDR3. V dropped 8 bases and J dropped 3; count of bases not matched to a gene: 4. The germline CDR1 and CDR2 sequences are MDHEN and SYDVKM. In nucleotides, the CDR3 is TGTGCCAGCCGGGACAGGGGTCTCTACGAGCAGTACTTC. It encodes CASRDRGLYEQYF.

Here the CDR3 reads CASSPIGGQPQHF. CDR3 in DNA: TGTGCCAGCAGTCCAATCGGGGGGCAGCCCCAGCATTTT. The chain joins TRBV12-3 or TRBV12-4 to TRBJ1-5; weak D call: TRBD1 (5 bases). Trimming removed 5 bases from V and 7 bases from J, with 12 bases in between. This CDR3 contains 13 residues.

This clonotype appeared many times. DNA for the CDR3: TGCAGTGCTAGAGATTCCCGGGAGTGGGACAATGAGCAGTTCTTC. It specifies CSARDSREWDNEQFF. V and J are TRBV20-1 and TRBJ2-1, with D possibly TRBD2 on 6 matching bases. Germline values: CDR1 DFQATT, CDR2 SNEGSKA (reference sequence). Trimming took 0 bases from V and 5 from J, leaving 14 bases between them. The CDR3 covers 15 residues.

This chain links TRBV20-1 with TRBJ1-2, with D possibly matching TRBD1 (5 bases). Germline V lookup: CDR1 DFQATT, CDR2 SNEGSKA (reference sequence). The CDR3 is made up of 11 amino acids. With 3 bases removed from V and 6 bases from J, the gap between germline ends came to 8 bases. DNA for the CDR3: TGCAGTGCTAGGATGGGGGATGGCTACACCTTC. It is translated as CSARMGDGYTF.

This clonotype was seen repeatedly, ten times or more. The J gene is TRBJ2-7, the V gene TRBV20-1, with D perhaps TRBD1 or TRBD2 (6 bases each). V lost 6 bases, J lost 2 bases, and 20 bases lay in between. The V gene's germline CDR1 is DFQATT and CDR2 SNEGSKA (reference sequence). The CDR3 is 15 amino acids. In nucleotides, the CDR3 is TGCAGTGCCGAGGGTGGGGGGCGGTCTCCCTACGAGCAGTACTTC. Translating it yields CSAEGGGRSPYEQYF.

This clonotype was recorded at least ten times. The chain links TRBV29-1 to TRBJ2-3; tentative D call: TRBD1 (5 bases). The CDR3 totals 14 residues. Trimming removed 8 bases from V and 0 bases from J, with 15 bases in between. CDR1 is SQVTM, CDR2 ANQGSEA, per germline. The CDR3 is CSPQTALSTDTQYF. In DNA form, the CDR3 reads TGCAGCCCTCAGACAGCGCTGAGCACAGATACGCAGTATTTT.

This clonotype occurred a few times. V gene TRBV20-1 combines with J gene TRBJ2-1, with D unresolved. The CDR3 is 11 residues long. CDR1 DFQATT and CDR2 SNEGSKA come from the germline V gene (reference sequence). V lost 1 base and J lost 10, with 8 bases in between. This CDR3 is CSARGVIEQFF. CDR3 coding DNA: TGCAGTGCTAGAGGGGTTATAGAGCAGTTCTTC.

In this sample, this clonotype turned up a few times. The CDR3: CASSQVVSGVNQPQHF. The CDR3 DNA sequence: TGCGCCAGCAGCCAAGTAGTTTCGGGGGTCAATCAGCCCCAGCATTTT. The J gene is TRBJ1-5, the V gene TRBV4-1, with D possibly matching TRBD1 (5 bases). Germline V gives CDR1 MGHRA, CDR2 YSYEKL. V lost 1 base, J lost 3 bases, and 13 bases lay in between. The CDR3 contains 16 residues.

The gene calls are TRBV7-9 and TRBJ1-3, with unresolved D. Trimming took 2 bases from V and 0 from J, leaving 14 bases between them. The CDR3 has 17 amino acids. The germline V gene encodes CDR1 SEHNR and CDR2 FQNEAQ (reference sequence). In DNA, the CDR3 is TGTGCCAGCAGCTTAAAGGAAAAGGACCTCTCTGGAAACACCATATATTTT. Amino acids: CASSLKEKDLSGNTIYF.

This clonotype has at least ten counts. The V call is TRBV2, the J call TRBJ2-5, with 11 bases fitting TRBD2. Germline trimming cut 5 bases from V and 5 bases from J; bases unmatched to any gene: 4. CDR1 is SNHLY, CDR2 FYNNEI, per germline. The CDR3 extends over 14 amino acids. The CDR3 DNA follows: TGTGCCAGCAGTTATAGCGGGGGGGAGGAGACCCAGTACTTC. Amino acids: CASSYSGGEETQYF.